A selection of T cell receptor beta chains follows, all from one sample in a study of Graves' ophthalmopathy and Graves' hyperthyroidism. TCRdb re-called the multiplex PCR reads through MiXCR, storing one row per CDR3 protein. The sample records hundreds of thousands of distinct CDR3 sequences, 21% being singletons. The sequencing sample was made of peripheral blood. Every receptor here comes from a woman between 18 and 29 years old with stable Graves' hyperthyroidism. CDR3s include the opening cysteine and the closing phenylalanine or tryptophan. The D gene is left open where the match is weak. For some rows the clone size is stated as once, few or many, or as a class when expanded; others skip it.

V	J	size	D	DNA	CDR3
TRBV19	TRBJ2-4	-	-	TGTGCCAGTAGTGCCACGAACCTAGCCAAAAACATTCAGTACTTC	CASSATNLAKNIQYF
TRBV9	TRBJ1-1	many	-	TGTGCCAGCAGCGCATACCTGGCCTCGAACACTGAAGCTTTCTTT	CASSAYLASNTEAFF
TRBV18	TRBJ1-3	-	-	TGTGCCAGCTCACCACGGGCAGCACGACCCTCTGGAAACACCATATATTTT	CASSPRAARPSGNTIYF
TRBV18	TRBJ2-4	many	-	TGTGCCAGCTCACCATCTAGAAATAACATTCAGTACTTC	CASSPSRNNIQYF
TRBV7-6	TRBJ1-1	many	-	TGTGCCAGCAGCCCTAGGGACGGTATGAACACTGAAGCTTTCTTT	CASSPRDGMNTEAFF
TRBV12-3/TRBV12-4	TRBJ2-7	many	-	TGTGCCAGCAGTTTAGGGGTGGTAACCTACGAGCAGTACTTC	CASSLGVVTYEQYF
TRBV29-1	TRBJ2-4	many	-	TGCAGCGTACAAGCCAAAAACATTCAGTACTTC	CSVQAKNIQYF
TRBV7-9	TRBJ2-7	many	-	TGTGCCAGCAGCTTGTATAGTATTGGGCAGTACTTC	CASSLYSIGQYF
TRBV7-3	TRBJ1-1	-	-	TGTGCCAGCAGCTTAAGTCAGGGATCGGTCTATGGGGCGAACACTGAAGCTTTCTTT	CASSLSQGSVYGANTEAFF
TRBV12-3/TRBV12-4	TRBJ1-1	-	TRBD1	TGTGCCAGCAGGCACACCACCGGTACAGGGGGATCGAGGGAGGCTTTCTTT	CASRHTTGTGGSREAFF
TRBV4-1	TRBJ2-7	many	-	TGCGCCAGCAGCCAAGAGGACCACCCCTCCTACGAGCAGTACTTC	CASSQEDHPSYEQYF
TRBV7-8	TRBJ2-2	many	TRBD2	TGTGCCAGCAGCTGGGATAGCGGGGGGACCGGGGAGCTGTTTTTT	CASSWDSGGTGELFF
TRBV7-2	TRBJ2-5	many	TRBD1	TGTGCCAGCAGCTTAGCCGGGACAGGGGGGTGGAAGACCCAGTACTTC	CASSLAGTGGWKTQYF
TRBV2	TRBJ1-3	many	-	TGTGCCAGCAGGGCAGACTCTGGAAACACCATATATTTT	CASRADSGNTIYF
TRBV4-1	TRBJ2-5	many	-	TGCGCCAGCAGCCAAGCGAACTTGTTCAGGATGGAGACCCAGTACTTC	CASSQANLFRMETQYF
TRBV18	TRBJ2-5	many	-	TGTGCCAGCTCACCACCCGGACGGCAAGAGACCCAGTACTTC	CASSPPGRQETQYF
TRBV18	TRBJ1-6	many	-	TGTGCCAGCTCAGGGACAAAGGACGTTAATTCACCCCTCCACTTT	CASSGTKDVNSPLHF
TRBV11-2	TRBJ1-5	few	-	TGTGCCAGCAGCTTAGTGGGGGCCAATCAGCCCCAGCATTTT	CASSLVGANQPQHF
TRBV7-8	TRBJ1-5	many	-	TGTGCCAGCAGCTTTTCTGGGGAAAACCAGCCCCAGCATTTT	CASSFSGENQPQHF
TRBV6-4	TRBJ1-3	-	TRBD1	TGTGCCAGCAGTGATTCGACAGGGACTGGTGGAAACACCATATATTTT	CASSDSTGTGGNTIYF
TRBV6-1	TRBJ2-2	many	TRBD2	TGTGCCAGCAGTGAGACCGGGACTAGGGAGGGGGAGCTGTTTTTT	CASSETGTREGELFF
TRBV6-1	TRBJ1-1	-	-	TGTGCCAGCAGTGAATTTTCGGGTCATAACACTGAAGCTTTCTTT	CASSEFSGHNTEAFF
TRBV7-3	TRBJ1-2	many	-	TGTGCCAGCAGTCTTAACCCTCAGTTGAACTATGGCTACACCTTC	CASSLNPQLNYGYTF
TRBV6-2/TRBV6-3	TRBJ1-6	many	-	TGTGCCAGCAGTTACCTCCAGGGGCAATCACCCCTCCACTTT	CASSYLQGQSPLHF
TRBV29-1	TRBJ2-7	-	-	TGCAGCGTTGAAGGCGCAGGGTCTCTCTACGAGCAGTACTTC	CSVEGAGSLYEQYF
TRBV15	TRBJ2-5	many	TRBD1	TGTGCCACCAGCAGAGAAGGGACAGCTCAAGAGACCCAGTACTTC	CATSREGTAQETQYF
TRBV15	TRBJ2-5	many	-	TGTGCCACCAGCAGAGATATCACCCAGTACTTC	CATSRDITQYF
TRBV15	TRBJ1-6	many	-	TGTGCCACCAGCAGAGATCTGGGCTCCTATAATTCACCCCTCCACTTT	CATSRDLGSYNSPLHF
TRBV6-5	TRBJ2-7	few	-	TGTGCCAGCAGTTACACCCGACAGGACTCCTACGAGCAGTACTTC	CASSYTRQDSYEQYF
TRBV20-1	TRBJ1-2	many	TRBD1	TGCAGTGCCTTCCCCGACAGGGGCAACTATGGCTACACCTTC	CSAFPDRGNYGYTF
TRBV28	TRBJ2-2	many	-	TGTGCCAGCAGGCTAGCGCTAGCGTCCGCCGGGGAGCTGTTTTTT	CASRLALASAGELFF
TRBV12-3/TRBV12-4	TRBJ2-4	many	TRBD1	TGTGCCAGCACTCCACCGACAGGGGGCGCCTGGATCCGGTACTTC	CASTPPTGGAWIRYF
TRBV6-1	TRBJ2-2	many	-	TGTGCCAGCATCATCGACGGGGCCGGGGAGCTGTTTTTT	CASIIDGAGELFF
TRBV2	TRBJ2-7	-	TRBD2	TGTGCCAGCAGTGTCTCCACTAGCGGGGGATACTACGAGCAGTACTTC	CASSVSTSGGYYEQYF
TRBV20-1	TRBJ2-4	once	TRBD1	TGCAGTGCTAAGGACAGGGTGGAGGCCTTAGCCAAAAACATTCAGTACTTC	CSAKDRVEALAKNIQYF
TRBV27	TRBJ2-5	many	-	TGTGCCAGCAGCCGTGGACAGCGGTCGGAGACCCAGTACTTC	CASSRGQRSETQYF
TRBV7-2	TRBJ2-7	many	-	TGTGCCAGCAGAAGAGGCGGGATGCTCAACGAGCAGTACTTC	CASRRGGMLNEQYF
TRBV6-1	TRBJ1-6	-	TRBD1	TGTGCCAGCAACAGGGGCGATAATTCACCCCTCCACTTT	CASNRGDNSPLHF
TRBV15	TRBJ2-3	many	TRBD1	TGTGCCACCAGCAGGGACAGGGCAGGCACAGATACGCAGTATTTT	CATSRDRAGTDTQYF
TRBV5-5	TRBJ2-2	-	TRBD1	TGTGCCAGCAGATCCGGGACAGCGAGGACCGGGGAGCTGTTTTTT	CASRSGTARTGELFF
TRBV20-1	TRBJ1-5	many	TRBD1	TGCAGTGCTAGAGAACAGGGGTTCACTCAGCCCCAGCATTTT	CSAREQGFTQPQHF
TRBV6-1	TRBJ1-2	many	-	TGTGCCAGCAGCCCAACAGGGAAGGGGATCGTCTACACCTTC	CASSPTGKGIVYTF
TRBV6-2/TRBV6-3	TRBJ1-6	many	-	TGTGCCAGCATGAGACCTTCGAGGAATAATTCACCCCTCCACTTT	CASMRPSRNNSPLHF
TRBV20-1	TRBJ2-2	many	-	TGCAGTGCTAGATTTCAGGGGTACACCGGGGAGCTGTTTTTT	CSARFQGYTGELFF
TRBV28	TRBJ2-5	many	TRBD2	TGTGCCAGCAGTTCCCCCCTAGCGGGTCAAGAGACCCAGTACTTC	CASSSPLAGQETQYF
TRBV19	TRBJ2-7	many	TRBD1	TGTGCCAGTAGTACTAGACAGGGGACAAGGACCTACGAGCAGTACTTC	CASSTRQGTRTYEQYF
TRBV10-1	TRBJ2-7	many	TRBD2	TGCGCCAGCAGTGCGGGAGGGGAGGACGAGCAGTACTTC	CASSAGGEDEQYF
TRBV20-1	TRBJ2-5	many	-	TGCAGTGCTCCTAGGGCAGGGTTGGAGACCCAGTACTTC	CSAPRAGLETQYF
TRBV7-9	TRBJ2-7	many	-	TGTGCCAGCAGCACGCGGGACGCCTTCCACGAGCAGTACTTC	CASSTRDAFHEQYF
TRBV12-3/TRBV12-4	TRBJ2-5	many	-	TGTGCCAGCAGGGGACCGACGGGGACCCAGTACTTC	CASRGPTGTQYF
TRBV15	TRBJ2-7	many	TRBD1	TGTGCCACCAGCAGAGGACAGGGCCTAACCTACGAGCAGTACTTC	CATSRGQGLTYEQYF
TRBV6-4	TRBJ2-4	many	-	TGTGCCAGCCCCAGGGGAGCCAAAAACATTCAGTACTTC	CASPRGAKNIQYF
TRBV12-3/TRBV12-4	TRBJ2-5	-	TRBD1	TGTGCCAGCAGTTTGGGGACAGGGGGTCCGGAGACCCAGTACTTC	CASSLGTGGPETQYF
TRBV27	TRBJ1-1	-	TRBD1	TGTGCCAGCAGTGACGGACAGGGTATGAAAGCTTTCTTT	CASSDGQGMKAFF
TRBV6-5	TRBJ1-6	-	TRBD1	TGTGCCAGCAGTTACGTGACAGGGCGTAATTCACCCCTCCACTTT	CASSYVTGRNSPLHF
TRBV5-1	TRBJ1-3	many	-	TGCGCCAGCAGCCGGACGGACTCTGGAAACACCATATATTTT	CASSRTDSGNTIYF
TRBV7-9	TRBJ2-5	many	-	TGTGCCAGCTGGGACACCACCAGGTACCAAGAGACCCAGTACTTC	CASWDTTRYQETQYF
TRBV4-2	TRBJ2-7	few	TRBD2	TGTGCCAGCAGCCGTCTTATCATGGACCCGGGACTAGCGGAGCGTATTTTCTACGAGCAGTACTTC	CASSRLIMDPGLAERIFYEQYF
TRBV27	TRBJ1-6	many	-	TGTGCCAGCAGTTTAACCCTACAGGGATTAAATTCACCCCTCCACTTT	CASSLTLQGLNSPLHF